These 13 T cell receptor beta chains originate from one sample sequenced in a study of molecular identifiers for immune sequencing clone quantification. MiXCR, run by TCRdb on the PCR reads, gives a single entry per CDR3 protein. The sample has about half a million distinct CDR3 sequences; over 20% are singletons. Specimen: naive CD8+ T cells from blood, with Jurkat cell RNA spiked in. Stated subset: FACS-sorted CD8+CD4-CCR7+CD45RA+ naive T cells. Source of these receptors: a human donor in good health. Some libraries in this study had Jurkat cell RNA spiked in.

Regarding this clonotype: This CDR3 is missing its conserved last phenylalanine or tryptophan, likely due to a read error. CDR3 coding DNA: TGTGCCATCCCCCAGGGGCCTACCTGGGGCTATGGCTACACCCTC. Its protein is CAIPQGPTWGYGYTL. The chain has TRBV27 and TRBJ1-2; possibly TRBD1 for D (6 bases). Deletions cut 10 bases from V and 4 bases from J, with 22 bases between. From germline, CDR1 is MNHEY and CDR2 SMNVEV (reference sequence). The CDR3 is made up of 15 amino acids.

This clonotype was picked up a small number of times. The rearrangement joins TRBV10-2 to TRBJ2-5, with 8 bases matching TRBD1. The CDR3 runs to 14 residues. J was trimmed by 9 bases and V by 5 bases; bases with no gene match: 11. Germline values: CDR1 WSHSY, CDR2 SAAADI. In DNA, the CDR3 is TGCGCCAGCAGTCAAATTGGACAGGGATGGTCCCAGTACTTC. It encodes CASSQIGQGWSQYF.

The V gene is TRBV24-1, the J gene TRBJ2-5, with TRBD1 matching over 7 bases. J lost 1 base, V lost 4 bases, and 5 bases had no gene match. Germline CDR1 reads KGHDR; CDR2 reads SFDVKD. CDR3 length: 15 amino acids. The CDR3 spells CATSEGGRGQETQYF. The CDR3 nucleotides are TGTGCCACCAGTGAAGGGGGCAGAGGCCAAGAGACCCAGTACTTC.

This clonotype was detected many times. The chain employs TRBV12-3 or TRBV12-4 and TRBJ2-7; D is undetermined. Trimming stripped 2 bases from V and 3 bases from J, with 11 bases between. This CDR3 is built from 14 residues. This chain's CDR3 is CASSLLGTNYEQYF. The CDR3 DNA is TGTGCCAGCAGTTTACTGGGCACCAACTACGAGCAGTACTTC.

The sample holds a few counts of this clonotype. The V call is TRBV27, the J call TRBJ2-7, with a tentative D call TRBD1 (6 bases). The CDR3 spans 13 residues. Between the trimmed V and J ends, which lost 3 bases and 2 bases, there was a span of 8 bases. Germline CDR1 and CDR2: MNHEY and SMNVEV (reference sequence). CDR3 sequence: CASSLKGAYEQYF. The CDR3 coding sequence is TGTGCCAGCAGTTTGAAGGGGGCCTACGAGCAGTACTTC.

This clonotype was found once. This may stem from a read error, because a much larger clone lies one nucleotide away. The rearrangement uses TRBV4-1 and TRBJ2-7, with 9 nucleotides matching TRBD1. From germline, CDR1 is MGHRA and CDR2 YSYEKL. J was trimmed by 0 bases and V by 3 bases; bases with no gene match: 3. CDR3 length equals 15 residues. The CDR3 coding sequence is TGCGCCAGCAGCCAGACAGGGGGAGGCTCCTACGAGCAGTACTTC. Its protein is CASSQTGGGSYEQYF.

The table lists this clonotype with many counts. The rearrangement joins TRBV6-5 to TRBJ1-2; weak D call: TRBD1 (5 bases). The CDR3 is 14 amino acids. Trimming cost V 7 bases and J 4 bases, with 16 bases left between them. Germline values: CDR1 MNHEY, CDR2 SVGAGI. As DNA, the CDR3 is TGTGCCAGCACTCCCTGGGACGGGACCTATGGCTACACCTTC. Translated, it gives CASTPWDGTYGYTF.

In this sample, this clonotype turned up a few times. The chain couples TRBV5-1 to TRBJ2-1; 12 nucleotides line up with TRBD2. Trimming at V came to 4 bases and at J to 0 bases, leaving 8 bases not matched to a gene. Germline V gene sequence: CDR1 SGHRS, CDR2 YFSETQ. The CDR3 loop spans 18 amino acids. In DNA, the CDR3 is TGCGCCAGCAGCCCTGGGACTAGCGGGCTGAGCTCCTACAATGAGCAGTTCTTC. It encodes CASSPGTSGLSSYNEQFF.

About this clonotype: It may be a read error: a sequence one base away is much more abundant. The J gene is TRBJ2-3, the V gene TRBV7-9; D is possibly TRBD2 (6 bases). There are 15 residues in the CDR3. CDR1 SEHNR and CDR2 FQNEAQ come from the germline V gene (reference sequence). V lost 6 bases and J 6 bases, leaving 19 bases between the germline ends. In DNA, the CDR3 is TGTGCCAGCAGGCCTCTTGCGGGACTTGCGGATACGCAGTATTTT. Residues: CASRPLAGLADTQYF.

J is TRBJ1-3 and V is TRBV28; unclear D gene. Germline V gene sequence: CDR1 MDHEN, CDR2 SYDVKM. V gave up 3 bases and J gave up 2 bases, with 8 bases separating them. The CDR3 loop spans 14 amino acids. The CDR3 loop is CASSFRGPGNTIYF. The CDR3 DNA reads TGTGCCAGCAGTTTCCGAGGGCCTGGAAACACCATATATTTT.

This clonotype was detected only a few times. The rearrangement uses TRBV11-3 and TRBJ2-1; possible D gene TRBD1, 6 bases. Germline CDR1 is SGHNT and CDR2 is YENEEA. The CDR3 is 17 residues long. V was clipped by 1 base and J by 0 bases, with 13 bases between them. CDR3 protein: CASSLGRGTSSYNEQFF. In DNA form, the CDR3 reads TGTGCCAGCAGCTTAGGCAGGGGCACAAGCTCCTACAATGAGCAGTTCTTC.

This clonotype was counted ten times or more. The rearrangement joins TRBV11-3 to TRBJ2-3, with unresolved D. Germline CDR1 is SGHNT and CDR2 is YENEEA. Deletions cut 4 bases from V and 6 bases from J, with 11 bases between. The CDR3 sequence is 13 residues long. CDR3 amino acids: CASSSPPSDTQYF. The DNA of the CDR3 is TGTGCCAGCAGCTCCCCTCCCTCGGATACGCAGTATTTT.

This clonotype has at least ten counts. The chain carries TRBV4-3 and TRBJ2-7; 7 bases are shared with TRBD1. CDR3 size: 13 residues. Germline CDR1 and CDR2: LGHNA and YSLEER. V gave up 1 base and J gave up 6 bases; unmatched junction bases: 3. The CDR3 DNA reads as TGCGCCAGCAGCCAAGTGACAGGGCGCGAGCAGTACTTC. Residues: CASSQVTGREQYF.